The rows below give T cell receptor beta chains drawn from one sample of a study of OX40 agonist ivuxolimab in advanced cancers. Data came from immunoSEQ multiplex PCR; TCRdb stores just in-frame clones and leaves some out. The sample carries tens of thousands of clones, roughly nine tenths recorded once. The source material was CD4+ or CD8+ T cells sorted from blood, sampled in a trial of the OX40 agonist ivuxolimab. The receptors were sampled from an adult with an advanced solid tumor such as melanoma, head and neck, liver or kidney cancer. Each CDR3 is given with its conserved first and last residue.

v_gene	j_gene	CDR3aa
TRBV6-6	TRBJ1-1	CASIIGQWNTEAFF
TRBV9	TRBJ2-1	CASSQTGVYNEQFF
TRBV19	TRBJ2-7	CASRRGSSGSYEQYF
TRBV10-1	TRBJ1-5	CATQMKHF
TRBV7-9	TRBJ1-1	CASSFLGFGAFF
TRBV7-2	TRBJ1-1	CASSPSRTEAFF
TRBV6-1	TRBJ2-5	CASSETGGKETQYF
TRBV29-1	TRBJ2-7	CSVARRQPNEQYF
TRBV7-9	TRBJ2-7	CASSPGSNSYEQYF
TRBV27	TRBJ1-6	CASSLPRGTGHSPLHF
TRBV15	TRBJ1-5	CATSRGRFTAQHF
TRBV28	TRBJ1-2	CASSFPPGGGAAGYGYTF
TRBV7-2	TRBJ1-1	CASSLAGANTEAFF
TRBV2	TRBJ2-7	CASSEIRQGDEQYF
TRBV19	TRBJ1-4	CASSTQWGEKLFF
TRBV7-2	TRBJ2-6	CASSLSASSGANVLTF
TRBV19	TRBJ1-5	CASRIGGGGNQPQHF
TRBV9	TRBJ2-5	CASSVGLAGGETQYF
TRBV18	TRBJ1-5	CASSERRGSNQPQHF
TRBV9	TRBJ2-2	CASNNWAGELFF
TRBV6-6	TRBJ1-4	CASGQGEKLFF
TRBV5-4	TRBJ1-1	CASSLEPGYTEAFF
TRBV4-1	TRBJ2-3	CASSPKGQPHTQYF
TRBV20-1	TRBJ1-2	CSARDRQGYTF
TRBV6-6	TRBJ1-2	CASSYQTGNYGYTF
TRBV2	TRBJ1-1	CASSVSQVNTEAFF
TRBV5-1	TRBJ1-2	CASSAQVGGTGYTF
TRBV28	TRBJ2-7	CASSPLPGEQYF
TRBV7-9	TRBJ1-2	CASSETQGADGYTF
TRBV5-6	TRBJ1-2	CASSLVGVDNTF
TRBV27	TRBJ2-7	CASSLDARGAYEQYF
TRBV7-2	TRBJ2-7	CASSSRLAGGEQYF
TRBV25-1	TRBJ2-5	CASSEEGQGEETQYF
TRBV27	TRBJ1-1	CASSLSPGTRNTEAFF
TRBV28	TRBJ1-1	CASSLFDRGWAFF
TRBV5-4	TRBJ2-1	CASSSSSGGFQNEQFF
TRBV6-6	TRBJ2-7	CASSGRRGTGLNEQYF
TRBV5-6	TRBJ1-5	CASSLAGIQPQHF
TRBV28	TRBJ2-1	CASSGVNNEQFF
TRBV4-1	TRBJ2-7	CASSQGGLDYEQYF
TRBV19	TRBJ2-7	CASSRQLELAEPYEQYF
TRBV12-5	TRBJ2-3	CASGNSGQGWTDTQYF
TRBV20-1	TRBJ1-2	CSVLDRDGYTF
TRBV9	TRBJ1-2	CASSVATGPYGYTF
TRBV5-1	TRBJ1-2	CASSLEAETGWAPVGGYTF
TRBV6-1	TRBJ1-1	CASSRDLNTEAFF
TRBV28	TRBJ2-1	CASSTSGRAGNEQFF
TRBV15	TRBJ2-5	CATSRGPQETQYF